This T cell receptor (beta chain) was sequenced during a study of cytomegalovirus exposure and HLA in healthy donors. Vbeta (60) and Jbeta (13) primers were used in the PCR. Assay used: immunoSEQ multiplex PCR; TCRdb lists only in-frame clones, some missing. The sample carries approximately 150,000 clones, more than 65% recorded once. What was sequenced was PBMCs. This sequence was found in a woman under 40 in good health and CMV-seronegative.

CDR3: CASSLSGSEYNEQFF. DNA for the CDR3: TGTGCCAGCAGCCTTAGCGGGAGCGAGTACAATGAGCAGTTCTTC. The chain has TRBV7-3 and TRBJ2-1, with 9 bases identical to TRBD2. CDR1 is SGHTA, CDR2 FQGTGA, per germline. This CDR3 is 15 amino acids long. V trimming: 5 bases; J trimming: 4 bases; junction bases outside the gene matches: 6.